This is a list of T cell receptor beta chains from one sample in a study of regulatory and conventional T cells in RAG deficiency. TCRdb keeps only in-frame clones here, not all; method: immunoSEQ multiplex PCR. There are 45,000 or so clones in the sample; around 90% occur only once, and about 0.54% lies in the top ten. These same records also appear under a second study, on regulatory T cells.

Sample: CD4+ effector T cells sorted from blood. The receptor set was obtained from a human donor in good health. CDR3s include the opening cysteine and the closing phenylalanine or tryptophan. The D gene is left open where the match is weak. Some rows mark clone size as missing; the rest say once, few, many or name a class of expanded clone.

D gene: .
J gene: TRBJ2-7
V gene: TRBV11-3
clone size: .
CDR3 DNA: TGTGCCAGCAGCTCCTCTGGACCCGCACGAGGCGAGCAGTACTTC
CDR3 protein: CASSSSGPARGEQYF

D gene: TRBD2
J gene: TRBJ2-3
V gene: TRBV9
clone size: once
CDR3 DNA: TGTGCCAGCAGCCCAAGCGGGAGTGGAGATACGCAGTATTTT
CDR3 protein: CASSPSGSGDTQYF

D gene: .
J gene: TRBJ1-5
V gene: TRBV6-5
clone size: .
CDR3 DNA: TGTGCCAGCAGCTTACAGGGACTTAGCAATCAGCCCCAGCATTTT
CDR3 protein: CASSLQGLSNQPQHF

D gene: TRBD1
J gene: TRBJ2-2
V gene: TRBV11-2
clone size: .
CDR3 DNA: TGTGCCAGCAGCCCGGACAGGGGGCTCACCGGGGAGCTGTTTTTT
CDR3 protein: CASSPDRGLTGELFF

D gene: .
J gene: TRBJ2-5
V gene: TRBV11-3
clone size: .
CDR3 DNA: TGTGCCAGCAGCTTAGAGGTAGCGTTCGAGACCCAGTACTTC
CDR3 protein: CASSLEVAFETQYF

D gene: .
J gene: TRBJ1-4
V gene: TRBV7-9
clone size: .
CDR3 DNA: TGTGCCAGCAGGGGGCAGGGAGGAATTGAAAAACTGTTTTTT
CDR3 protein: CASRGQGGIEKLFF

D gene: .
J gene: TRBJ2-1
V gene: TRBV7-9
clone size: once
CDR3 DNA: TGTGCCAGCAGCTTGGGCGGAGCGGGCGAGCAGTTCTTC
CDR3 protein: CASSLGGAGEQFF

D gene: .
J gene: TRBJ1-6
V gene: TRBV7-9
clone size: few
CDR3 DNA: TGTGCCAGCAGCCGAGCTGGGGATTCACCCCTCCACTTT
CDR3 protein: CASSRAGDSPLHF

D gene: .
J gene: TRBJ2-7
V gene: TRBV11-1
clone size: .
CDR3 DNA: TGTGCCAGCAGCTCCGCTGGGCAGGGGGGCCTCTACGAGCAGTACTTC
CDR3 protein: CASSSAGQGGLYEQYF

D gene: .
J gene: TRBJ2-1
V gene: TRBV7-6
clone size: .
CDR3 DNA: TGTGCCAGCAGCTCCGGGACATGGGGAAACAATGAGCAGTTCTTC
CDR3 protein: CASSSGTWGNNEQFF

D gene: TRBD1
J gene: TRBJ1-1
V gene: TRBV28
clone size: .
CDR3 DNA: TGTGCCAGCAGACCGGGACAGGGGGCTACTGAAGCTTTCTTT
CDR3 protein: CASRPGQGATEAFF

D gene: TRBD1
J gene: TRBJ1-1
V gene: TRBV29-1
clone size: .
CDR3 DNA: TGCAGCGTTACAGGGGGGAACACTGAAGCTTTCTTT
CDR3 protein: CSVTGGNTEAFF

D gene: TRBD2
J gene: TRBJ2-1
V gene: TRBV7-6
clone size: once
CDR3 DNA: TGTGCCAGCAGCTTAGTGTTTGTAGGGGCGGGAGCTGAGCAGTTCTTC
CDR3 protein: CASSLVFVGAGAEQFF

D gene: .
J gene: TRBJ1-5
V gene: TRBV19
clone size: .
CDR3 DNA: TGTGCCAGTAAAGGGGAACCGAGCAATCAGCCCCAGCATTTT
CDR3 protein: CASKGEPSNQPQHF

D gene: .
J gene: TRBJ2-7
V gene: TRBV7-9
clone size: .
CDR3 DNA: TGTGCCAGCAGCTTAGATGTCGGTACCCCAATACGCGAGCAGTACTTC
CDR3 protein: CASSLDVGTPIREQYF

D gene: .
J gene: TRBJ1-6
V gene: TRBV7-9
clone size: .
CDR3 DNA: TGTGCCAGCAGCTTAGACGGACGATTTGAATCACCCCTCCACTTT
CDR3 protein: CASSLDGRFESPLHF

D gene: .
J gene: TRBJ2-2
V gene: TRBV7-2
clone size: .
CDR3 DNA: TGTGCCAGCAGCTTAGGAGCGGGTACCGGGGAGCTGTTTTTT
CDR3 protein: CASSLGAGTGELFF

D gene: TRBD2
J gene: TRBJ2-3
V gene: TRBV7-9
clone size: .
CDR3 DNA: TGTGCCAGCAGCTTAGGGGGGACTAGCACCGATACGCAGTATTTT
CDR3 protein: CASSLGGTSTDTQYF

D gene: .
J gene: TRBJ1-5
V gene: TRBV7-6
clone size: .
CDR3 DNA: TGTGCCAGCAGCGTACAGGGCGGGAATCAGCCCCAGCATTTT
CDR3 protein: CASSVQGGNQPQHF

D gene: .
J gene: TRBJ2-6
V gene: TRBV5-1
clone size: .
CDR3 DNA: TGCGCCAGCAGCGACAGAGCTGGGGCCAACGTCCTGACTTTC
CDR3 protein: CASSDRAGANVLTF

D gene: .
J gene: TRBJ1-1
V gene: TRBV30
clone size: .
CDR3 DNA: TGTGCCTGGAATCGCGGCAGTGTAAAATTCGAAACTGAAGCTTTCTTT
CDR3 protein: CAWNRGSVKFETEAFF

D gene: TRBD2
J gene: TRBJ2-5
V gene: TRBV12-5
clone size: once
CDR3 DNA: TGTGCTAGTGGTTTCTTTAGCGGGAGGGAGACCCAGTACTTC
CDR3 protein: CASGFFSGRETQYF

D gene: TRBD2
J gene: TRBJ2-5
V gene: TRBV7-8
clone size: .
CDR3 DNA: TGTGCCAGCAGCTTATCTAGCGGGGGGCCAAAGGAGACCCAGTACTTC
CDR3 protein: CASSLSSGGPKETQYF

D gene: .
J gene: TRBJ1-1
V gene: TRBV7-9
clone size: .
CDR3 DNA: TGTGCCAGCAGCTTGGCCAAAGAAGCTTTCTTT
CDR3 protein: CASSLAKEAFF

D gene: .
J gene: TRBJ1-5
V gene: TRBV19
clone size: .
CDR3 DNA: TGTGCCAGTAGTATGGTTGGAGGGGGCAATCAGCCCCAGCATTTT
CDR3 protein: CASSMVGGGNQPQHF

D gene: .
J gene: TRBJ2-7
V gene: TRBV11-1
clone size: .
CDR3 DNA: TGTGCCAGCAGACCTCCGGGGCCGACCTACGAGCAGTACTTC
CDR3 protein: CASRPPGPTYEQYF

D gene: .
J gene: TRBJ2-5
V gene: TRBV27
clone size: .
CDR3 DNA: TGTGCCAGCAGTGGAAGTGTAGTAAAGACCCAGTACTTC
CDR3 protein: CASSGSVVKTQYF

D gene: .
J gene: TRBJ2-5
V gene: TRBV5-1
clone size: once
CDR3 DNA: TGCGCCAGCAGGTTTGGCGGGTACCAAGAGACCCAGTACTTC
CDR3 protein: CASRFGGYQETQYF

D gene: .
J gene: TRBJ1-5
V gene: TRBV19
clone size: few
CDR3 DNA: TGTGCCAGTAGTATACAGGGGACGAGTCAGCCCCAGCATTTT
CDR3 protein: CASSIQGTSQPQHF

D gene: .
J gene: TRBJ2-2
V gene: TRBV15
clone size: .
CDR3 DNA: TGTGCCACCAGCGGCTACACGAACACCGGGGAGCTGTTTTTT
CDR3 protein: CATSGYTNTGELFF

D gene: TRBD1
J gene: TRBJ1-1
V gene: TRBV25-1
clone size: .
CDR3 DNA: TGTGCCAGCAGTGAAATAGGACAGGTTGCCGGAGCTTTCTTT
CDR3 protein: CASSEIGQVAGAFF

D gene: .
J gene: TRBJ2-7
V gene: TRBV12-5
clone size: .
CDR3 DNA: TGTGCTAGTGGGGGGGAAATGGGGCTAGGCCACTCCTACGAGCAGTACTTC
CDR3 protein: CASGGEMGLGHSYEQYF

D gene: .
J gene: TRBJ2-5
V gene: TRBV6-4
clone size: .
CDR3 DNA: TGTGCCAGCAGCGTAAGAGAGGGGGAGACCCAGTACTTC
CDR3 protein: CASSVREGETQYF

D gene: .
J gene: TRBJ2-1
V gene: TRBV19
clone size: once
CDR3 DNA: TGTGCCAGTAGTATAGACTCGATGGGTGCCAATGAGCAGTTCTTC
CDR3 protein: CASSIDSMGANEQFF

D gene: TRBD2
J gene: TRBJ2-7
V gene: TRBV6-6
clone size: .
CDR3 DNA: TGTGCCAGCAGTCCGGGGGGATCTAGATACGAGCAGTACTTC
CDR3 protein: CASSPGGSRYEQYF

D gene: .
J gene: TRBJ1-1
V gene: TRBV19
clone size: .
CDR3 DNA: TGTGCCAGCGACGGGGGTGTTAATATGGACACTGAAGCTTTCTTT
CDR3 protein: CASDGGVNMDTEAFF

D gene: .
J gene: TRBJ2-3
V gene: TRBV28
clone size: .
CDR3 DNA: TGTGCCAGCAGCCTTGGATGGAGCACAGATACGCAGTATTTT
CDR3 protein: CASSLGWSTDTQYF

D gene: .
J gene: TRBJ1-2
V gene: TRBV28
clone size: .
CDR3 DNA: TGTGCCAGCAGTCCGCTTAGCTATGGCTACACCTTC
CDR3 protein: CASSPLSYGYTF

D gene: .
J gene: TRBJ2-7
V gene: TRBV29-1
clone size: .
CDR3 DNA: TGCAGCGTTGAGGTACAGGGAGGCGAGCAGTACTTC
CDR3 protein: CSVEVQGGEQYF

D gene: TRBD1
J gene: TRBJ2-5
V gene: TRBV5-1
clone size: .
CDR3 DNA: TGCGCCAGCAGCTTCACCGGGACAGGGGCCGGAGAGACCCAGTACTTC
CDR3 protein: CASSFTGTGAGETQYF

D gene: TRBD2
J gene: TRBJ2-1
V gene: TRBV5-4
clone size: .
CDR3 DNA: TGTGCCAGCAGCAAAGGTTCTAGCGGGAGCTCCTACAATGAGCAGTTCTTC
CDR3 protein: CASSKGSSGSSYNEQFF

D gene: .
J gene: TRBJ1-1
V gene: TRBV7-8
clone size: .
CDR3 DNA: TGTGCCAGCAGCTTCAAACCAGGGCTGAACACTGAAGCTTTCTTT
CDR3 protein: CASSFKPGLNTEAFF